This TCR beta chain was sequenced during a study of CD8+CD57+ T cells in acquired aplastic anemia. Whole-study context: Sorted CD4+ and CD8+ cells yielded DNA averaging about 3.1 ug.

By flow cytometry, patients selected for sequencing had shown an expansion of CD8+CD57+ cells. Severe acquired aplastic anemia was the diagnosis recorded for all patients. Genomic DNA constituted the template upon which TCR beta VDJ and CDR3 profiling was performed. TCRdb redid the calling of the reads with MiXCR, one entry per CDR3 protein. The sample gives approximately 260,000 distinct CDR3 sequences, 82% of which show up once; roughly 42% is in the top ten. Germline V gives CDR1 KGHDR, CDR2 SFDVKD. The CDR3 extends over 15 amino acids. The study, taken as a whole, reports: Patients shared some 30 CD8+ CDR3 sequences with controls.

As regards this clonotype: Its antigen is not known. The junction and the germline gene differ at one end; a read error may be behind it.

The specimen sequenced was sorted CD4+, CD8+, or CD8+CD57+ T cells (not recorded which) from PBMCs. The chain combines TRBV24-1 with TRBJ2-3; tentatively, D is TRBD1 (5 bases). This sequence originates from a human donor with aplastic anemia. CDR3 sequence (DNA): TGTGCCATCAGTGAGTCACAGGAGAACACAGATACGCAGTATTTT. The encoded protein is CAISESQENTDTQYF.